This TCR beta chain was documented in a study of regulatory T cells in long-lasting Graves disease. Germline CDR1 and CDR2: MNHEY and SMNVEV (reference sequence). V gave up 3 bases and J gave up 1 base, with 3 bases separating them. This CDR3 spans 12 amino acids. The authors built TCR beta libraries using iRepertoire HTBI primers and Arm-PCR of CDR3 regions. TCRdb used MiXCR to reprocess the multiplex PCR reads, holding one entry per CDR3 protein. Of about 400,000 distinct CDR3 sequences listed, less than 20% were seen once; the top ten hold about a fifth. Time point defined: newly diagnosed GD, antithyroid drugs for less than 3 months. Preparation of the TCR library used RNA extracted from PBMCs.

The source is a female donor with Graves disease. Sequences were derived from peripheral blood mononuclear cells (PBMCs), sampled at new diagnosis, from a patient treated with antithyroid drugs. The chain is built from TRBV27 and TRBJ2-5; D not resolved. CDR3 nucleotides: TGTGCCAGCAGTTTCACCCAAGAGACCCAGTACTTC. Its translation: CASSFTQETQYF.